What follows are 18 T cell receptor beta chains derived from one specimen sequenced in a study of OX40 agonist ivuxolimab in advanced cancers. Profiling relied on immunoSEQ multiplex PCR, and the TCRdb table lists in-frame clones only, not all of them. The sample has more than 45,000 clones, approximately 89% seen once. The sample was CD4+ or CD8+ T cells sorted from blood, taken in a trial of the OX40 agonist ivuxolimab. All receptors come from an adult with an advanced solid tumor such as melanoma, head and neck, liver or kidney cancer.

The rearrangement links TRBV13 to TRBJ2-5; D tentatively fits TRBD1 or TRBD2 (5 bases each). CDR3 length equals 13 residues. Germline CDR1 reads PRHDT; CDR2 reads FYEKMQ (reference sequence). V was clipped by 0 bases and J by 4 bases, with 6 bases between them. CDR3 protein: CASSLGRGETQYF. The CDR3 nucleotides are TGTGCCAGCAGCTTAGGGAGGGGAGAGACCCAGTACTTC.

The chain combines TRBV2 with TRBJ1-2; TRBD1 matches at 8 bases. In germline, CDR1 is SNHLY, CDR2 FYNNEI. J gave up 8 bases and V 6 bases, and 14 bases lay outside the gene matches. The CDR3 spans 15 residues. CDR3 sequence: CASSVLIQGAGGYTF. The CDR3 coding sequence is TGTGCCAGCAGCGTACTTATTCAGGGGGCTGGAGGCTACACCTTC.

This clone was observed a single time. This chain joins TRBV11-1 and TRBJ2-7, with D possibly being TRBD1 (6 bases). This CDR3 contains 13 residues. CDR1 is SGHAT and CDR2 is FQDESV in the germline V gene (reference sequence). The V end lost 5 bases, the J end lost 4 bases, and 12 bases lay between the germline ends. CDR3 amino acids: CASSTGPSYEQYF. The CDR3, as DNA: TGTGCCAGCAGCACAGGGCCCTCTTACGAGCAGTACTTC.

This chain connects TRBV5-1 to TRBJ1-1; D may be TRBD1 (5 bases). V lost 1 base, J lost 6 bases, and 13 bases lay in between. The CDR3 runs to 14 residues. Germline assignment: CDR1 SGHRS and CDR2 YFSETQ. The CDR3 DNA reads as TGCGCCAGCAGCTTGACACCGGGGGTTTCTGAAGCTTTCTTT. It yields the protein CASSLTPGVSEAFF.

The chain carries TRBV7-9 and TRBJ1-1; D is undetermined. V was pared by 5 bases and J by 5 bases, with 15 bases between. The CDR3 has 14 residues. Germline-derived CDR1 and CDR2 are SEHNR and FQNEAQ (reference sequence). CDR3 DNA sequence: TGTGCCAGCAGCCTTAACGTAGGCGGTACTGAAGCTTTCTTT. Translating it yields CASSLNVGGTEAFF. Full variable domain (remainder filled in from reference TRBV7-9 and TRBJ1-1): DTGVSQNPRHKITKRGQNVTFRCDPISEHNRLYWYRQTLGQGPEFLTYFQNEAQLEKSRLLSDRFSAERPKGSFSTLEIQRTEQGDSAMYLCASSLNVGGTEAFFGQGTRLTVV.

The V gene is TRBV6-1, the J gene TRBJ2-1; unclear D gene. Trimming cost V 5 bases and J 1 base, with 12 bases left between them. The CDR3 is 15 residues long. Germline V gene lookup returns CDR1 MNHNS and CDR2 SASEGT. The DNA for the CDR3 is TGTGCCAGCAGTCCCGTATTGGAATCCTACAATGAGCAGTTCTTC. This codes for CASSPVLESYNEQFF.

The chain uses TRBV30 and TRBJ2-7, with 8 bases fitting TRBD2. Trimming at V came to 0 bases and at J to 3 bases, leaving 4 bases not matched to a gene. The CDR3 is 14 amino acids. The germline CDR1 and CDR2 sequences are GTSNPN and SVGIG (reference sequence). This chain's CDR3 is CAWSVGLDGYEQYF. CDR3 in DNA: TGTGCCTGGAGTGTGGGACTAGATGGCTACGAGCAGTACTTC.

The CDR3 region has the DNA TGTGCCAGCAGCAGGGGGCCCTACGAGCAGTACTTC. It encodes CASSRGPYEQYF. The chain joins TRBV7-8 to TRBJ2-7; 7 bases are a match to TRBD1. With 5 bases clipped from V and 2 bases from J, the junction kept 0 bases outside the gene matches. The CDR3 is made up of 12 amino acids. CDR1 SGHVS and CDR2 FQNEAQ come from the germline V gene. Drawing the rest from reference TRBV7-8 and TRBJ2-7, the complete variable domain is GAGVSQSPRYKVAKRGQDVALRCDPISGHVSLFWYQQALGQGPEFLTYFQNEAQLDKSGLPSDRFFAERPEGSVSTLKIQRTQQEDSAVYLCASSRGPYEQYFGPGTRLTVT.

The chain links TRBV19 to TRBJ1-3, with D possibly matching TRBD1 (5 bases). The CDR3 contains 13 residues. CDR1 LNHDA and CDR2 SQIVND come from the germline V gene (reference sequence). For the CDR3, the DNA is TGTGCGGGGGGACCGTCCTCTGGAAACACCATATATTTT. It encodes CAGGPSSGNTIYF.

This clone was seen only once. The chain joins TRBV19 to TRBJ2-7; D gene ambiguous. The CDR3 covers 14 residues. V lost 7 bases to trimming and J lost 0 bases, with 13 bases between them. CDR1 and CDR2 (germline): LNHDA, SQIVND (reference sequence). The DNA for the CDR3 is TGTGCCAGTAAGTTGACTCTCAGCTCCTACGAGCAGTACTTC. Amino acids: CASKLTLSSYEQYF.

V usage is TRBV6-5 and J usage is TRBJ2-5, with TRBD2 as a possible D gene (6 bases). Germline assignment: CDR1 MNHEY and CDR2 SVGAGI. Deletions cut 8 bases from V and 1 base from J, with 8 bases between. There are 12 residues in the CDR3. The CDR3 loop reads CASGGAQETQYF. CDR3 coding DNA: TGTGCCAGCGGCGGGGCCCAAGAGACCCAGTACTTC.

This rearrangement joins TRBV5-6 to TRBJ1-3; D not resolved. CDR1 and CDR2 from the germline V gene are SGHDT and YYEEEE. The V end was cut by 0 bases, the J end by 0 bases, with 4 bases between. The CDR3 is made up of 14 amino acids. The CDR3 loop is CASSLGPSGNTIYF. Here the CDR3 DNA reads TGTGCCAGCAGCTTGGGCCCCTCTGGAAACACCATATATTTT.

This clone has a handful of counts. CDR3 nucleotides: TGTGCCAGCAGTGTGACCGCAGAGTCACCCCTCCACTTT. Translation gives CASSVTAESPLHF. V gene TRBV2 combines with J gene TRBJ1-6, with D hard to call. V was clipped by 4 bases and J by 10 bases, with 11 bases between them. The CDR3 totals 13 residues. Germline V gives CDR1 SNHLY, CDR2 FYNNEI.

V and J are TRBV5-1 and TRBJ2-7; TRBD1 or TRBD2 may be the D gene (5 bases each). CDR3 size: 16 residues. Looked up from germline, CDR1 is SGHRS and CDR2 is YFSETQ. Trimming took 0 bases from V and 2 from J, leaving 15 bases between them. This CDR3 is CASSLGGTGQAYEQYF. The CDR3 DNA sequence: TGCGCCAGCAGCTTGGGGGGGACGGGTCAAGCCTACGAGCAGTACTTC.

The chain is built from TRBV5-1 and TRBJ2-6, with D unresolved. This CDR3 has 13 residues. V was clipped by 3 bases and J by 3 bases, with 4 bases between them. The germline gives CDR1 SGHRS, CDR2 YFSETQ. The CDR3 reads CASSSVGANVLTF. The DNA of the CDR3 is TGCGCCAGCAGCTCCGTTGGGGCCAACGTCCTGACTTTC.

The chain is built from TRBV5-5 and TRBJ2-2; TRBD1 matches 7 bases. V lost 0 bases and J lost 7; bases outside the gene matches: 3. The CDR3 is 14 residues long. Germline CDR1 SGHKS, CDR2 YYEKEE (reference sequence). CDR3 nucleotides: TGTGCCAGCAGCTTGGAGAGGGGGCTCGGGGAGCTGTTTTTT. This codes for CASSLERGLGELFF. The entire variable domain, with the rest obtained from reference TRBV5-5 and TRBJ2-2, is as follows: DAGVTQSPTHLIKTRGQQVTLRCSPISGHKSVSWYQQVLGQGPQFIFQYYEKEERGRGNFPDRFSARQFPNYSSELNVNALLLGDSALYLCASSLERGLGELFFGEGSRLTVL.

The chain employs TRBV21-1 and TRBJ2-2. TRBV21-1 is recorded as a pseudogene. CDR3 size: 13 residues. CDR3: CASSKVPTGELFF. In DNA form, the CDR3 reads TGTGCCAGCAGCAAAGTTCCCACCGGGGAGCTGTTTTTT.

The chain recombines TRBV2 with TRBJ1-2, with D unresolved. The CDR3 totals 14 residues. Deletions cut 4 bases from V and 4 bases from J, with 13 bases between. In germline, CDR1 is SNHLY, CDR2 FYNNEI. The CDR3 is CASSVMKQSYGYTF. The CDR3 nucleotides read TGTGCCAGCAGTGTAATGAAGCAATCCTATGGCTACACCTTC.